What follows are 10 T cell receptor beta chains derived from one specimen sequenced in a study of blood T cell repertoires in COVID-19. The assay was immunoSEQ multiplex PCR, and TCRdb's table has in-frame clones only and misses some. The data show 200,000 or so clones, with 87% seen just once and 11% held by the top ten. The sequencing sample was made of PBMCs or T cells enriched from blood (not recorded which). The receptors originated from a man between 25 and 39 years old who had recovered from COVID-19.

V and J are TRBV7-8 and TRBJ1-2; 8 positions agree with TRBD1. Germline V CDR1 and CDR2: SGHVS, FQNEAQ. This CDR3 has 15 residues. After removal of 4 bases from V and 4 bases from J, the junction contained 8 bases not matched to a gene. CDR3 coding DNA: TGTGCCAGCAGCTCCAGGACAGGGAATATCTATGGCTACACCTTC. Translating gives CASSSRTGNIYGYTF.

V gene TRBV10-3 combines with J gene TRBJ1-3; 7 bases fit TRBD1. Germline V gives CDR1 ENHRY, CDR2 SYGVKD. V was clipped by 1 base and J by 2 bases; unmatched bases: 2. The CDR3 has 15 residues. The CDR3 sequence is CAISEFQGAGNTIYF. The CDR3 region has the DNA TGTGCCATCAGTGAGTTTCAGGGGGCTGGAAACACCATATATTTT.

J is TRBJ1-2 and V is TRBV19; 12 bases fit TRBD1. J gave up 5 bases and V 11 bases, and 3 bases lay outside the gene matches. Looked up from germline, CDR1 is LNHDA and CDR2 is SQIVND (reference sequence). The CDR3 covers 12 residues. CDR3 sequence reads: CAGTGGSYGYTF. The CDR3 DNA is TGTGCCGGGACAGGGGGCTCTTATGGCTACACCTTC.

V gene TRBV28 combines with J gene TRBJ1-2; a weak D match, TRBD1 (6 bases). With 6 bases removed from V and 8 bases from J, the gap between germline ends came to 16 bases. The CDR3 consists of 13 residues. Per germline, CDR1 MDHEN and CDR2 SYDVKM. CDR3 sequence: CASRTQGMVGYTF. The DNA for the CDR3 is TGTGCCAGCAGGACACAGGGAATGGTCGGCTACACCTTC.

The chain is built from TRBV4-2 and TRBJ1-1; D perhaps matches TRBD1 (6 bases). Germline loops: CDR1 LGHNA, CDR2 YNFKEQ. The CDR3 extends over 15 amino acids. The V and J ends lost 6 bases and 3 bases respectively, with 17 bases between them. CDR3 sequence (DNA): TGTGCCAGCAGACCAACCGGACAGTGGGACACTGAAGCTTTCTTT. Its translation: CASRPTGQWDTEAFF.

In its sample, this clone was seen once. The chain links TRBV5-1 to TRBJ2-2; tentatively, D is TRBD2 (5 bases). Germline CDR1 reads SGHRS; CDR2 reads YFSETQ. The CDR3 loop spans 17 amino acids. V gave up 0 bases and J gave up 5 bases, with 17 bases separating them. CDR3 residues: CASSLAASGEGTGELFF. CDR3 DNA: TGCGCCAGCAGCTTGGCCGCGTCCGGGGAAGGAACCGGGGAGCTGTTTTTT.

The chain links TRBV5-1 to TRBJ2-7; TRBD2 aligns across 12 bases. Germline lookup yields CDR1 SGHRS and CDR2 YFSETQ. The CDR3 has 18 residues. With 2 bases clipped from V and 3 bases from J, the junction kept 12 bases outside the gene matches. The CDR3 protein is CASSFPNLTSGGRYEQYF. The CDR3 DNA reads as TGCGCCAGCAGCTTCCCAAACCTGACTAGCGGGGGACGCTACGAGCAGTACTTC.

This clone was seen once. The J gene is TRBJ2-7, the V gene TRBV7-9; possibly TRBD1 for D (6 bases). This CDR3 is built from 19 residues. Looked up from germline, CDR1 is SEHNR and CDR2 is FQNEAQ (reference sequence). V was pared by 2 bases and J by 2 bases, with 25 bases between. The CDR3 region is CASSLRGHGISVQPYEQYF. DNA of the CDR3: TGTGCCAGCAGCTTACGGGGACATGGAATTAGCGTACAACCCTACGAGCAGTACTTC. Based on the CDR3 plus reference TRBV7-9 and TRBJ2-7, the full variable domain is DTGVSQNPRHKITKRGQNVTFRCDPISEHNRLYWYRQTLGQGPEFLTYFQNEAQLEKSRLLSDRFSAERPKGSFSTLEIQRTEQGDSAMYLCASSLRGHGISVQPYEQYFGPGTRLTVT.

The chain carries TRBV25-1 and TRBJ2-7; TRBD2 might be the D (5 bases). The CDR3 has 11 residues. Between the trimmed V and J ends, which lost 5 bases and 10 bases, there was a span of 12 bases. Germline CDR1 reads MGHDK; CDR2 reads SYGVNS. CDR3 nucleotide sequence: TGTGCCAGCAGTATTGGGAGTGAACAGTACTTC. Translation gives CASSIGSEQYF.

The chain uses TRBV19 and TRBJ1-3; TRBD1 aligns across 7 bases. Per germline, CDR1 LNHDA and CDR2 SQIVND (reference sequence). The CDR3 extends over 12 amino acids. The trim removed 10 bases at V and 4 bases at J, leaving 4 bases unmatched. CDR3 sequence reads: CATSGQGNTIYF. CDR3 nucleotides: TGTGCCACTTCGGGACAGGGAAACACCATATATTTT.